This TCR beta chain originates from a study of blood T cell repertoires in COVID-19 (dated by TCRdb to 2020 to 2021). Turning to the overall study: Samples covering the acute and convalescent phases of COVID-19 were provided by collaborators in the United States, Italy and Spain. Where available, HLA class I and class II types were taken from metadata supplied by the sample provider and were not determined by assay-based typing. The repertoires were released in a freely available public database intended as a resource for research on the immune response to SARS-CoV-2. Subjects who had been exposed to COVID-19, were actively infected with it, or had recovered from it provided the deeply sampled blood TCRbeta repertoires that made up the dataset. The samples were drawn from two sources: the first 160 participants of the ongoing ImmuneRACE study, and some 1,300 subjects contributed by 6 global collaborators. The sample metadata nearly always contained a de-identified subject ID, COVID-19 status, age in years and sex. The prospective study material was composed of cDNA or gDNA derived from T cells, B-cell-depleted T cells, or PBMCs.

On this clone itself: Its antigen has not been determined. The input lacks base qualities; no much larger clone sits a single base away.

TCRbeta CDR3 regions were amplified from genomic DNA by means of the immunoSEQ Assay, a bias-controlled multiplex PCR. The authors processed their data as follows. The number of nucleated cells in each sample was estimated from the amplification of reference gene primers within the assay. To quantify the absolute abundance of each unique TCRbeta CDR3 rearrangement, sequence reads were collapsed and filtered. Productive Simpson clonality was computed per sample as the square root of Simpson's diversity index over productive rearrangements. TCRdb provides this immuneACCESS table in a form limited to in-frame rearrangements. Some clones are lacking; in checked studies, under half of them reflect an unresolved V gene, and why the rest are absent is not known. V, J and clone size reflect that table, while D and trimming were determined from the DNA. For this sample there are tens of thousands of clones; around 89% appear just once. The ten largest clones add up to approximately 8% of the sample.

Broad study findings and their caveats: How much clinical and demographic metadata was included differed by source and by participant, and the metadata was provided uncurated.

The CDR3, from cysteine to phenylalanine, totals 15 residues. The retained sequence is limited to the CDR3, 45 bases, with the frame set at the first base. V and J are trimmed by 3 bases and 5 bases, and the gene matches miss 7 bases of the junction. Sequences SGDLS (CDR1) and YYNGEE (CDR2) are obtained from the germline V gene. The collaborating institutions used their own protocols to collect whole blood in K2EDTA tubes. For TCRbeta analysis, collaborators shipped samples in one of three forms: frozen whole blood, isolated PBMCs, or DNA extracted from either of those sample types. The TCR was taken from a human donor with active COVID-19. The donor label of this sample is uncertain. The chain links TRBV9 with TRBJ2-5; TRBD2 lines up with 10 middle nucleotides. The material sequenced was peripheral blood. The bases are TGTGCCAGCAGCGGAAGCGGGGGGGCCTTGGAGACCCAGTACTTC. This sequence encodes CASSGSGGALETQYF.